This entry lists 9 T cell receptor beta chains sequenced from one sample in a study of T cell responses to AZD1222 COVID-19 vaccine. Method: immunoSEQ multiplex PCR; TCRdb's copy keeps in-frame clones and lacks some. The sample has about 70,000 clones; approximately 90% are singletons. The sample was peripheral blood, taken 28 days after the second dose of the MenACWY control vaccine. These receptors were taken from an adult who received the MenACWY meningococcal vaccine as a control.

The genes are TRBV7-9 and TRBJ1-1; 7 bases match TRBD1. This CDR3 has 12 amino acids. With 5 bases clipped from V and 6 bases from J, the junction kept 3 bases outside the gene matches. Per germline, CDR1 SEHNR and CDR2 FQNEAQ (reference sequence). In DNA form, the CDR3 reads TGTGCCAGCAGCCGGGACAGTTCTGAAGCTTTCTTT. Translation gives CASSRDSSEAFF.

V and J are TRBV6-2 or TRBV6-3 and TRBJ2-2; either TRBD1 or TRBD2 may supply D (6 bases each). CDR1 is MNHEY, CDR2 SVGEGT, per germline. The CDR3 covers 16 residues. V was trimmed by 2 bases and J by 6 bases, leaving 16 bases between them. The CDR3 spells CASSYGAGGAPGELFF. The CDR3 coding sequence is TGTGCCAGCAGTTACGGGGCCGGGGGCGCCCCCGGGGAGCTGTTTTTT.

The rearrangement uses TRBV9 and TRBJ2-7; 7 nucleotides line up with TRBD1. The germline CDR1 and CDR2 sequences are SGDLS and YYNGEE. The CDR3 runs to 14 residues. Trimming removed 4 bases from V and 5 bases from J; junction bases left unmatched: 9. The CDR3 DNA reads as TGTGCCAGCAGCAAACGACAGGGAGTGGACGAGCAGTACTTC. Protein sequence: CASSKRQGVDEQYF.

J is TRBJ1-3 and V is TRBV19, with D possibly matching TRBD1 (6 bases). The germline gives CDR1 LNHDA, CDR2 SQIVND (reference sequence). The CDR3 spans 14 residues. V was pared by 7 bases and J by 0 bases, with 10 bases between. In DNA, the CDR3 is TGTGCCAGTAAACAGGGCCTCTCTGGAAACACCATATATTTT. Residues: CASKQGLSGNTIYF.

The rearrangement links TRBV11-1 to TRBJ2-5; D is possibly TRBD1 (6 bases). CDR3 length equals 14 residues. V was clipped by 3 bases and J by 4 bases, with 12 bases between them. Germline loops: CDR1 SGHAT, CDR2 FQDESV (reference sequence). The CDR3 spells CASSFQRGRETQYF. As DNA, the CDR3 is TGTGCCAGCAGCTTCCAAAGGGGGAGAGAGACCCAGTACTTC. The full variable domain, rest sourced from reference TRBV11-1 and TRBJ2-5, is EAEVAQSPRYKITEKSQAVAFWCDPISGHATLYWYRQILGQGPELLVQFQDESVVDDSQLPKDRFSAERLKGVDSTLKIQPAELGDSAMYLCASSFQRGRETQYFGPGTRLLVL.

The J gene is TRBJ2-7, the V gene TRBV7-6; a possible D gene is TRBD2 (6 bases). Looked up from germline, CDR1 is SGHVS and CDR2 is FNYEAQ. The V and J ends lost 5 bases and 4 bases respectively, with 12 bases between them. CDR3 length: 13 amino acids. This CDR3 reads CASSGGPPYEQYF. As DNA, the CDR3 is TGTGCCAGCAGCGGAGGGCCTCCGTACGAGCAGTACTTC. The whole variable domain, remainder taken from reference TRBV7-6 and TRBJ2-7, is GAGVSQSPRYKVTKRGQDVALRCDPISGHVSLYWYRQALGQGPEFLTYFNYEAQQDKSGLPNDRFSAERPEGSISTLTIQRTEQRDSAMYRCASSGGPPYEQYFGPGTRLTVT.

V gene TRBV5-1 combines with J gene TRBJ2-1; 8 nucleotides line up with TRBD1. The V segment lost 0 bases and the J segment 6 bases; nucleotides outside the gene matches: 2. The length of the CDR3 is 14 residues. Germline V gene sequence: CDR1 SGHRS, CDR2 YFSETQ. The CDR3 DNA reads as TGCGCCAGCAGCTTGGCCGGGACAGGCAATGAGCAGTTCTTC. Its translation: CASSLAGTGNEQFF.

Written as DNA, the CDR3 is TGTGCCAGCAGGAGACCCCAGGGTGGCGGGGAGCTGTTTTTT. Translating gives CASRRPQGGGELFF. The chain is built from TRBV6-5 and TRBJ2-2; tentative D call: TRBD1 (5 bases). Trimming cost V 6 bases and J 7 bases, with 15 bases left between them. Germline V gene lookup returns CDR1 MNHEY and CDR2 SVGAGI. This CDR3 is 14 amino acids long.

Here the CDR3 DNA reads TGCGCCAGCAGCGACGGAGCTAGCGGAATCACAGATACGCAGTATTTT. This encodes CASSDGASGITDTQYF. The chain is built from TRBV5-1 and TRBJ2-3; 7 bases align to TRBD2. Trimming removed 4 bases from V and 2 bases from J; junction bases left unmatched: 10. Germline-derived CDR1 and CDR2 are SGHRS and YFSETQ. The CDR3 is 16 amino acids.